The rows below give T cell receptor beta chains drawn from one sample of a study of blood T cell repertoires in COVID-19. Clones were sequenced by immunoSEQ multiplex PCR, and TCRdb holds only the in-frame ones, with some missing. The data show about 160,000 clones, more than 75% seen once. The specimen sequenced was peripheral blood. The receptors originated from a woman between 65 and 79 years old with COVID-19, enrolled during active disease. Each CDR3 is given with its conserved first and last residue.

TRBJ2-5 | TRBV5-8 | 14 | CASSSGQGQETQYF
TRBJ1-2 | TRBV5-4 | 14 | CASSFSGQGASYTF
TRBJ1-2 | TRBV30 | 12 | CAWSVSSRGYTF
TRBJ1-5 | TRBV19 | 15 | CASSARQGAGQPQHF
TRBJ1-2 | TRBV2 | 16 | CASSERFTTGNYGYTF
TRBJ2-2 | TRBV18 | 16 | CASSPTTATNTGELFF
TRBJ1-6 | TRBV9 | 15 | CASSEPGQGYSPLHF
TRBJ1-5 | TRBV20-1 | 13 | CSASAGGNQPQHF
TRBJ1-2 | TRBV5-1 | 16 | CASSLGGQESNYGYTF
TRBJ1-1 | TRBV9 | 16 | CASSGGQGRWNPEAFF
TRBJ2-3 | TRBV27 | 18 | CASSPATPTGTDTDTQYF
TRBJ1-5 | TRBV7-9 | 15 | CASSPGTGGFQPQHF
TRBJ1-2 | TRBV16 | 14 | CASSRNVVNYGYTF
TRBJ1-1 | TRBV2 | 12 | CASRQGGTEAFF
TRBJ1-1 | TRBV6-8 | 15 | CASSYSAGKNTEAFF
TRBJ2-7 | TRBV12-3/TRBV12-4 | 13 | CASSFGYPYEQYF
TRBJ2-1 | TRBV6-5 | 15 | CASSSTRLPYNEQFF
TRBJ1-1 | TRBV28 | 15 | CASTLRGTGRTEAFF
TRBJ2-7 | TRBV18 | 13 | CASSLTGFYEQYF
TRBJ1-2 | TRBV28 | 12 | CASASGNYGYTF
TRBJ1-5 | TRBV29-1 | 12 | CSVGTVIEPQHF
TRBJ1-2 | TRBV4-1 | 15 | CASSQIGEAWHGYTF
TRBJ2-3 | TRBV4-1 | 14 | CASSQEEAADTQYF
TRBJ1-5 | TRBV28 | 15 | CASSTTLWSNQPQHF
TRBJ1-2 | TRBV2 | 14 | CASNPTGTGYGYTF
TRBJ1-4 | TRBV15 | 13 | CATKQAVGEKLFF
TRBJ2-5 | TRBV5-1 | 15 | CASSFRSGGMETQYF
TRBJ1-1 | TRBV7-2 | 13 | CASSSQENTEAFF
TRBJ2-1 | TRBV12-5 | 14 | CASGPGGAGDEQFF
TRBJ1-1 | TRBV28 | 15 | CASSPPRGAAAEAFF
TRBJ2-2 | TRBV4-1 | 17 | CASSQESSGTNTGELFF
TRBJ1-6 | TRBV7-9 | 15 | CASSLAGQGNSPLHF
TRBJ1-6 | TRBV6-5 | 16 | CASSYSMGATGSPLHF
TRBJ2-3 | TRBV2 | 15 | CATVRGLATPDTQYF
TRBJ1-4 | TRBV9 | 16 | CASSGTGGGTNEKLFF
TRBJ1-2 | TRBV9 | 15 | CASTPPGRGFYGYTF
TRBJ2-3 | TRBV2 | 14 | CASRASESTDTQYF
TRBJ1-1 | TRBV29-1 | 13 | CSVEVGQMTEAFF
TRBJ2-5 | TRBV5-6 | 16 | CASSSLGGGTQETQYF
TRBJ1-1 | TRBV2 | 13 | CASSPGEVGEAFF
TRBJ1-5 | TRBV6-5 | 14 | CASRIRTGHQPQHF
TRBJ1-1 | TRBV7-2 | 15 | CASSLGAPPNTEAFF
TRBJ2-4 | TRBV9 | 15 | CASSPPRTSGNIQYF
TRBJ2-5 | TRBV6-1 | 17 | CASSVYHGTSGAETQYF
TRBJ2-4 | TRBV6-1 | 16 | CASSDRGGTTKNIQYF
TRBJ2-1 | TRBV15 | 15 | CATRGDRGYYNEQFF
TRBJ2-3 | TRBV21-1 | 15 | CASTPRWDTTDTQYF
TRBJ1-1 | TRBV10-1 | 14 | CASSSRGWNTEAFF
TRBJ1-6 | TRBV6-5 | 13 | CATSGQFNSPLHF
TRBJ2-5 | TRBV5-4 | 14 | CASSLAGVQETQYF
TRBJ2-3 | TRBV19 | 17 | CASSPGTGSGSTDTQYF
TRBJ1-2 | TRBV29-1 | 12 | CVGGDTSYGYTF
TRBJ1-5 | TRBV10-3 | 14 | CAISETMGNQPQHF
TRBJ2-3 | TRBV5-5 | 16 | CASSYSDGVGTDTQYF
TRBJ1-5 | TRBV28 | 15 | CASGDSKKWDQPQHF
TRBJ1-2 | TRBV29-1 | 13 | CSAVTGEGYGYTF
TRBJ2-3 | TRBV29-1 | 13 | CSGRQGSTDTQYF
TRBJ1-1 | TRBV5-4 | 11 | CASSIQGSAFF
TRBJ2-7 | TRBV12-5 | 19 | CASGLVRLDSPVRSYEQYF